This entry describes one TCR beta chain. This sample stems from a study of cytomegalovirus exposure and HLA in healthy donors. This table comes from immunoSEQ multiplex PCR, and its TCRdb copy is limited to in-frame clones, with some not included. Of some 200,000 clones detected, just over 90% appear once; the ten largest clones hold 0.8% to 1.2%. CDR3 length: 15 residues. CDR1 is MDHEN, CDR2 SYDVKM, per germline. The V segment lost 6 bases and the J segment 7 bases; nucleotides outside the gene matches: 7. The chain combines TRBV28 with TRBJ2-1, with 12 positions matching TRBD2. The sequence was obtained from a woman between 18 and 30 years old in good health and CMV-seronegative. Sequencing was performed on PBMCs. CDR3 in DNA: TGTGCCAGCAGCCGGGGACTAGCGGGTGTTAATGAGCAGTTCTTC. Its translation: CASSRGLAGVNEQFF.